The present T cell receptor (beta chain) was sequenced within a study of T cell changes during pregnancy in multiple sclerosis. The data were produced by immunoSEQ multiplex PCR, yet TCRdb's version contains in-frame clones alone and is incomplete. The sample consists of more than 55,000 clones, about 94% of them appearing once. The count of this clone is one. The CDR3 length is 13 residues. Germline CDR1 and CDR2: GTSNPN and SVGIG (reference sequence). Deletions cut 1 base from V and 5 bases from J, with 6 bases between. The sample in question was CD8+ T cells from peripheral blood mononuclear cells, obtained after pregnancy. J is TRBJ1-6 and V is TRBV30; D remains ambiguous. The receptor was derived from a female donor with multiple sclerosis, enrolled in a pregnancy study. CDR3 nucleotides: TGTGCCTGGAGTGAACAGAATAATTCACCCCTCCACTTT. Translating it yields CAWSEQNNSPLHF. Based on the CDR3 plus reference TRBV30 and TRBJ1-6, the full variable domain is SQTIHQWPATLVQPVGSPLSLECTVEGTSNPNLYWYRQAAGRGLQLLFYSVGIGQISSEVPQNLSASRPQDRQFILSSKKLLLSDSGFYLCAWSEQNNSPLHFGNGTRLTVT.